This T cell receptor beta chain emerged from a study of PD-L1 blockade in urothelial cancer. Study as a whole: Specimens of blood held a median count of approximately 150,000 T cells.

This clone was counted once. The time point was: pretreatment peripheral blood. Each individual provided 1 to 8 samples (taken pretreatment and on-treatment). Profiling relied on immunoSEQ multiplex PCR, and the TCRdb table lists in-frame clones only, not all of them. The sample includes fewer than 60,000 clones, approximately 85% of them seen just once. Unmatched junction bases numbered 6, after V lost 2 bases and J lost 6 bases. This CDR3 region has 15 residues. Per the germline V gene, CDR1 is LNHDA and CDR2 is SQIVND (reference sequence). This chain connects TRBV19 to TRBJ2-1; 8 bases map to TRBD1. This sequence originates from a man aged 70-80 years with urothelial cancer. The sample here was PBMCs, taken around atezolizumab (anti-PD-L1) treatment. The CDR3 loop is CASSIQGALGNEQFF. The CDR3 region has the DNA TGTGCCAGTAGTATACAGGGGGCGCTTGGCAATGAGCAGTTCTTC.